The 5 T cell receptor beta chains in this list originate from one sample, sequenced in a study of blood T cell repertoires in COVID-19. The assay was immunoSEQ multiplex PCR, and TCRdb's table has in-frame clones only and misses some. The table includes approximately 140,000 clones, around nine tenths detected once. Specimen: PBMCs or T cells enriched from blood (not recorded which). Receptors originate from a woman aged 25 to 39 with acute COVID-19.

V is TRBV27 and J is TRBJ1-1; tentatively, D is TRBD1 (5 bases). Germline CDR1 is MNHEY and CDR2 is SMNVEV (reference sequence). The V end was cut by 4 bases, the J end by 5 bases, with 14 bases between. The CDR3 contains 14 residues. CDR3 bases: TGTGCCAGCAGTTCTCTAGGGGTTGGGACTGAAGCTTTCTTT. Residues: CASSSLGVGTEAFF.

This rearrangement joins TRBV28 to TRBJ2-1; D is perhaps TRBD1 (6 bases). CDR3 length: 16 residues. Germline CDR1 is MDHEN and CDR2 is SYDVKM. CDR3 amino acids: CVSSSYLDSTYNEQFF. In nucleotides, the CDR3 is TGTGTGTCGTCGAGCTATCTGGACAGTACCTACAATGAGCAGTTCTTC.

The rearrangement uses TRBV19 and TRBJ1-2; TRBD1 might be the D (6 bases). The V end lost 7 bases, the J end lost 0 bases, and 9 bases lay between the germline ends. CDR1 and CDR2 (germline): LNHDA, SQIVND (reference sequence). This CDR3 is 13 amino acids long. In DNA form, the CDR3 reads TGTGCCAGTATGCAGGGGACTAACTATGGCTACACCTTC. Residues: CASMQGTNYGYTF.

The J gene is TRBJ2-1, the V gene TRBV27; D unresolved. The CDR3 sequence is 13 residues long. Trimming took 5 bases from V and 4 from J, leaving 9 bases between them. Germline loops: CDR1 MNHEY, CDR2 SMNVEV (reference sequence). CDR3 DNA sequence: TGTGCCAGCAGTCCAGACATATACAATGAGCAGTTCTTC. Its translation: CASSPDIYNEQFF.

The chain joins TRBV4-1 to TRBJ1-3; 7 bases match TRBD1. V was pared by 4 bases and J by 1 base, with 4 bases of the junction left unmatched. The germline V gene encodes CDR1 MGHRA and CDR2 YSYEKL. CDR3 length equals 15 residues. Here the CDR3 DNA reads TGCGCCAGCAGCCCGGGACAGCTATCTGGAAACACCATATATTTT. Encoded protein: CASSPGQLSGNTIYF.